This TCR beta chain was documented in a study of blood T cell repertoires in COVID-19. Study background: Acute and convalescent COVID-19 samples came from the United States, Italy and Spain. In each case, the material was cDNA or gDNA derived from T cells, B-cell-depleted T cells, or PBMCs.

In the original workflow: Amplification from reference gene primers served as the basis for estimated nucleated cell counts. The data were produced by immunoSEQ multiplex PCR, yet TCRdb's version contains in-frame clones alone and is incomplete. D and trimming were read from the DNA, whereas the V and J calls and clone size are those reported in that table. The sample includes tens of thousands of clones, around 74% of them seen just once. The CDR3 spans 13 residues. CDR1 and CDR2 (germline): LNHDA, SQIVND (reference sequence). V dropped 7 bases and J dropped 7 bases, with 14 bases sitting between them.

V gene TRBV19 combines with J gene TRBJ2-1; no clear D gene. This sequence was found in a woman between 50 and 59 years old with active or convalescent COVID-19. Material for sequencing was peripheral blood. CDR3 amino acids: CASNSWRANEQFF. The CDR3 DNA reads TGTGCCAGTAACAGTTGGCGCGCGAATGAGCAGTTCTTC. Supplemented by reference TRBV19 and TRBJ2-1, the full variable domain reads DGGITQSPKYLFRKEGQNVTLSCEQNLNHDAMYWYRQDPGQGLRLIYYSQIVNDFQKGDIAEGYSVSREKKESFPLTVTSAQKNPTAFYLCASNSWRANEQFFGPGTRLTVL.